This T cell receptor beta chain is from a study of blood T cell repertoires in COVID-19. About the study: COVID-19 samples, acute and convalescent, were from the United States, Italy and Spain. The analysed material was cDNA or gDNA that came from T cells, B-cell-depleted T cells, or PBMCs.

Original analysis: Nucleated cell counts were estimated from reference gene primer amplification. Method: immunoSEQ multiplex PCR; TCRdb's copy keeps in-frame clones and lacks some. V, J and clone size reflect that table, while D and trimming were determined from the DNA. The sample comprises approximately 190,000 clones, 75% to 90% of which are singletons, and 6.9% rests with the top ten. CDR3 length equals 15 residues. Per germline, CDR1 SGHTA and CDR2 FQGTGA. The ends were cut back, 5 bases at V and 0 bases at J, with 11 bases in the middle. Sequences were obtained from peripheral blood. The chain is built from TRBV7-3 and TRBJ2-1; D unclear. This receptor was taken from a man in his 60s with acute or convalescent COVID-19. CDR3 loop: CASSPVPHSYNEQFF. In nucleotides, the CDR3 is TGTGCCAGCAGCCCAGTCCCTCACTCCTACAATGAGCAGTTCTTC.